The T cell receptor (beta chain) under discussion was sequenced for a study of blood T cell repertoires in COVID-19 (TCRdb year 2020). With regard to the full study: Collaborator samples came from the United States, Italy and Spain and covered acute and convalescent phases of COVID-19. Samples were obtained from the ongoing ImmuneRACE study (first 160 participants) and from about 1,300 subjects provided by 6 global collaborators. The prospective study material was composed of cDNA or gDNA derived from T cells, B-cell-depleted T cells, or PBMCs. A freely available public database, intended as a resource for researchers studying the immune response to SARS-CoV-2, is where the repertoires were released. HLA class I and class II types, where available, came from metadata supplied by the sample provider rather than from assay-based typing. The sample metadata nearly always contained a de-identified subject ID, COVID-19 status, age in years and sex. Deeply sampled blood TCRbeta repertoires from subjects exposed to, actively infected with, or recovered from COVID-19 were included in the dataset.

The immunoSEQ Assay, a bias-controlled multiplex PCR, was used to amplify TCRbeta CDR3 regions from genomic DNA. The authors processed their data as follows. The number of nucleated cells in each sample was estimated from the amplification of reference gene primers within the assay. To quantify the absolute abundance of each unique TCRbeta CDR3 rearrangement, sequence reads were collapsed and filtered. Productive Simpson clonality was computed per sample as the square root of Simpson's diversity index over productive rearrangements. What TCRdb holds here is the immuneACCESS table cut down to in-frame rearrangements. Part of the clones is not present; checked against another copy, under half of the missing clones reflect an unresolved V gene, and the others are unexplained. V, J and clone size are taken as reported in that table, and D and trimming were inferred from the DNA itself. This sample holds around 60,000 clones; approximately 88% were observed only once. About 16% of the sample is taken by the ten largest.

One collaborating source in Seattle enrolled patients while the patients were actively infected and followed the patients over time throughout the course of disease. Whole blood was collected in K2EDTA tubes by collaborating institutions according to the institutions' own protocols. Collaborator samples were shipped for TCRbeta analysis as frozen whole blood, isolated PBMCs, or DNA extracted from either sample type. From V the trimming removes 6 bases and from J it removes 2 bases, while the gene matches leave 9 bases of the junction unaccounted for. The CDR3, cysteine through phenylalanine, is 15 amino acids long. This entry keeps only the CDR3 DNA: 45 bases, framed from base 1. Based on the germline V gene, the CDR1 and CDR2 sequences are SQVTM and ANQGSEA. Details on this clone: Its target antigen remains unknown. Within one base of it there is no much larger clone, and no base qualities were kept.

Beyond this particular receptor, the publication reports: The amount of clinical and demographic metadata varied by source and participant and was provided uncurated.

The sequencing input was peripheral blood. The chain is assembled from TRBV29-1 and TRBJ2-2; TRBD2 matches 7 bases in the middle. This sequence originates from a man in his sixties with COVID-19, enrolled during active disease. The CDR3 reads CSVAKLAENTGELFF. At the DNA level, the sequence is TGCAGCGTAGCTAAGCTAGCGGAAAACACCGGGGAGCTGTTTTTT.